This T cell receptor beta chain was recovered during a study of blood T cell repertoires in COVID-19. At the level of the study: Specimens from acute and convalescent COVID-19 originated in the United States, Italy and Spain.

Clones were sequenced by immunoSEQ multiplex PCR, and TCRdb holds only the in-frame ones, with some missing. The sample includes approximately 200,000 clones, about 88% seen only once; the top ten take around 1.1%. Germline V gene sequence: CDR1 MNHEY, CDR2 SVGAGI. Trimming pared 6 bases from V and 0 bases from J, leaving 9 bases between. The CDR3 consists of 14 residues. Input material: peripheral blood. The receptor was derived from a man younger than 45 with acute or convalescent COVID-19. The chain carries TRBV6-5 and TRBJ1-3, with a weak D call TRBD1 (6 bases). CDR3 DNA: TGTGCCAGCAGCACAGGGCTCTCTGGAAACACCATATATTTT. This codes for CASSTGLSGNTIYF.